The present entry profiles one TCR beta chain with its context. Its antigen is currently not known. Nothing much larger sits one base from this clone, and base qualities are not available. The record originates from a study of identifying expanded T cells in peripheral blood (dated by TCRdb to the late 2010s). For context, the study as a whole: Separate aliquots of the same genomic DNA pool were sequenced to produce technical replicates, and four replicates were compared in pairs. Findings and caveats that apply to the study as a whole: The binomial model flagged about 1.2 differentially abundant clones between technical replicates, compared with about 16 over around 2 weeks and 19 over around 4 weeks. In all healthy donors, the variance in clone template counts between samples taken around two weeks apart rose significantly as total template count increased. The authors expected that over much longer intervals, such as months to years, biological variance in healthy repertoires might increase even further. Both the number of clones called differentially abundant and the false-positive rate were significantly reduced by the beta-binomial model across all healthy-donor time intervals.

TCRbeta CDR3 regions were profiled with the immunoSEQ Assay using bias-controlled multiplex PCR amplification of genomic DNA. The study's own analysis went as follows. The absolute abundance of each unique TCRbeta CDR3 region was quantified after sequences were collapsed and filtered. Differential abundance was tested with a binomial (Fisher-equivalent) model and with a beta-binomial model adding time-dependent variance fitted from healthy donors. Clones with fewer than 5 combined templates were removed, and differential abundance was called for clones with a Benjamini-Hochberg FDR below 0.01. The form v = (b*log(k)+a)^2 was used to model beta-binomial variance as a function of total template count across the two samples. This is the immuneACCESS table as TCRdb keeps it, with only in-frame sequences that have V and J called. A part of the clones is gone; compared with another copy, unresolved V genes explain less than half, and the rest is unexplained. Clone size and V and J calls were adopted from that table, with D and trimming inferred from the DNA. For this sample the table gives roughly 81,000 clones, of which roughly 89% were detected only once. The ten largest make up around 20% of the sample.

During the collection period, no infections or other immune events were recorded for the healthy donors. Blood repertoires from healthy donors were used as a training cohort for calibrating time-dependent variance in a beta-binomial model of differential abundance of T-cell clones. The training cohort was composed of approximately ten healthy donors, 3 female and 7 male. On average the donors were around 41 years old, and their ages spanned roughly 25 to 65 years. Whole blood, obtained from a commercial supplier, was collected from each healthy donor at three time points spaced roughly 14 days apart. For immunosequencing, genomic DNA was extracted from unsorted whole blood. Ends trimmed: V by 5 bases, J by 4 bases; bases unmatched to a gene: 6. Counted from cysteine to phenylalanine, this CDR3 has 16 amino acids. Of the read, only the CDR3 DNA is kept; its 48 bases are in frame from base 1. Looking up the germline V gene yields CDR1 SGHTA and CDR2 FQGNSA.

The receptor comes from a person aged 18 to 75 in good health. In this chain, TRBV7-2 is recombined with TRBJ2-5, and 14 junction bases match TRBD2. Specimen: blood. CDR3 region: CASSGGLAGARETQYF. The DNA sequence is TGTGCCAGCAGCGGGGGACTAGCGGGAGCCCGAGAGACCCAGTACTTC.